The entry below gives a single T cell receptor (beta chain) sequence along with its context. This record belongs to a study of T-cell reconstitution after alpha-beta-depleted transplantation in children. The germline V gene has CDR1 PRHDT and CDR2 FYEKMQ (reference sequence). The J segment lost 5 bases and the V segment lost 1 base, leaving 10 bases of the junction unmatched. The CDR3 totals 16 residues. Preparing the TCRbeta library involved the use of unique molecular identifiers. TCRdb reprocessed the PCR reads with MiXCR, giving one entry per CDR3 protein. This table has 200,000 to 250,000 distinct CDR3 sequences, 9.5% to 13% appearing once.

The V call is TRBV13, the J call TRBJ1-2; 7 bases line up with TRBD1. This clonotype was obtained from a child in the first two years of life with acute myeloid leukemia, due to receive a stem cell transplant. The specimen comprised PBMCs, sampled before TCRalphabeta/CD19-depleted stem cell transplant. CDR3 sequence (DNA): TGTGCCAGCAGCTTAGTAGTTACCGGGACAGCTTATGGCTACACCTTC. Amino acids: CASSLVVTGTAYGYTF.